This TCR beta chain was observed in a study of blood T cell repertoires in COVID-19. Study overall: Spain, Italy and the United States supplied samples that represented acute and convalescent COVID-19. PBMCs, B-cell-depleted T cells, or T cells were the source of the cDNA or gDNA that made up the material.

Authors' analysis steps: Reference gene primer amplification yielded estimated nucleated cell counts. Only in-frame clones appear in the TCRdb table, and some are missing; sequencing was by immunoSEQ multiplex PCR. The DNA was the basis for D and trimming; V, J and clone size are from that table. The sample records about 260,000 clones, 90% being singletons. CDR1 is SGHTA, CDR2 FQGNSA, per germline. V was pared by 5 bases and J by 0 bases, with 10 bases of the junction left unmatched. The CDR3 totals 18 residues. The receptor was isolated from a woman aged 40 to 55 with acute or convalescent COVID-19. The chain combines TRBV7-2 with TRBJ1-6; 7 nucleotides match TRBD1. Sequencing used peripheral blood. CDR3 DNA: TGTGCCAGCAGCCCCGAGGGCAGGGGGAGCTCCTATAATTCACCCCTCCACTTT. The encoded protein is CASSPEGRGSSYNSPLHF.